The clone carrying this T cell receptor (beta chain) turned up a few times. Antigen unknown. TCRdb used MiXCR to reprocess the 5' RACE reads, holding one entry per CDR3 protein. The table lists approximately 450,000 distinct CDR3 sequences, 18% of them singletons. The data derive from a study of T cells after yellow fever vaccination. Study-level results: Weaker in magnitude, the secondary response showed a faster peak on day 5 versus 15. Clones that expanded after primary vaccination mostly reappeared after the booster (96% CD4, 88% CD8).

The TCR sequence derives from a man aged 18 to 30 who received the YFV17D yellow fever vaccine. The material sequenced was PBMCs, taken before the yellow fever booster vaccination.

CDR3: CASSQTDGETQYF. The CDR3 DNA follows: TGTGCCAGCAGCCAGACGGACGGAGAGACCCAGTACTTC. The chain is built from TRBV4-2 and TRBJ2-5; D unclear. The V gene lost 3 bases and the J gene lost 4 bases, with 9 bases spanning the gap. This CDR3 is built from 13 residues. CDR1 and CDR2 from the germline V gene are LGHNA and YNFKEQ.